This T cell receptor beta chain was profiled in a study of OX40 agonist ivuxolimab in advanced cancers. Study-level background: Ivuxolimab was a fully human IgG2 agonistic monoclonal antibody targeting the costimulatory receptor OX40 (CD134). Intravenous ivuxolimab was administered to patients every 2 weeks at six dose levels: 0.01, 0.1, 0.3, 1.5, 3 and 10 mg/kg. Of the 50 to 55 dose-escalation patients, hepatocellular carcinoma was present in about 19, melanoma in roughly 15, renal cell carcinoma in 9 and head and neck cancer in 9. In the dose-escalation cohort, around four fifths of patients were male, and the mean age was roughly 60 years with a range of roughly 20 to 80. Patients were allowed to have had prior anti-PD-1, anti-PD-L1 or anti-CTLA-4 therapy, and around 40% of the dose-escalation patients had previously received checkpoint inhibitors. Three dose-escalation patients achieved partial responses, one with hepatocellular carcinoma and two with cutaneous melanoma. Peripheral TCRbeta sequencing was intended to test whether TCR sequence diversity was altered and clonal T-cell expansion was caused by ivuxolimab. The monotherapy dose-escalation portion (N of about 50 patients) of the phase I ivuxolimab trial is reported in the paper.

The trial excluded patients who had a history of autoimmune disease or were on systemic immunosuppression. Peripheral blood for TCR sequencing was collected from all dose cohorts at baseline, on cycle 4 day 1, and on cycle 7 day 1. The samples were taken from a phase I, first-in-human, multicenter, open-label dose-escalation trial of ivuxolimab. Adults with locally advanced or metastatic melanoma, renal cell, hepatocellular, or head and neck squamous cell carcinoma were enrolled in the trial. CD4+ and CD8+ T cells were sorted separately from peripheral blood before TCR sequencing. To sequence the TCRbeta CDR3 region, genomic DNA was isolated from the sorted cells. The immunoSEQ Assay was used to sequence the TCRbeta CDR3 regions. Drawn from immuneACCESS, this table holds only the in-frame rearrangements with V and J called that TCRdb kept. Clones are partly lost; checked studies trace under half to an unresolved V gene and leave the rest unexplained. In this sample the table shows about 50,000 clones, around 85% of which occur a single time. 10% to 15% of the sample rests with the top ten.

To note about this clone: The target of this receptor is not known. No base-level quality is on record; no much larger clone is a single base apart.

For CDR1 and CDR2, the germline V gene (reference sequence) lists GTSNPN and SVGIG. V has 1 base trimmed and J has 8 bases trimmed; junction bases matching no gene number 6. The cysteine opens and the phenylalanine closes a CDR3 of 13 amino acids. Of the read, only the CDR3 DNA is kept; its 39 bases are in frame from base 1. The paper as a whole reports these results and caveats: At doses of 0.1 to 3.0 mg/kg, clonal expansion of both CD4+ and CD8+ blood T cells was observed from baseline to week 6. Antigen specificity was not determined for the clonally expanded peripheral T cells. In partial responders in the 0.1-3.0 mg/kg groups, normalized peripheral clonal expansion was found to be among the lowest, especially among CD8+ T cells. Low levels of normalized T-cell clonal expansion were also seen in some patients who did not respond. After ivuxolimab, CD8+ T cells had more expanded clones than CD4+ T cells on average.

The sequence was obtained from an adult with an advanced solid tumor such as melanoma, head and neck, liver or kidney cancer. Recombination linked TRBV30 to TRBJ1-2, and 8 junctional nucleotides match TRBD1. This specimen was CD4+ or CD8+ T cells sorted from blood, taken in a trial of the OX40 agonist ivuxolimab. The sequenced DNA: TGTGCCTGGAGTGATACCAGGGGGCGCGGCTACACCTTC. It specifies CAWSDTRGRGYTF.